This TCR beta chain stems from a study of blood T cell repertoires in COVID-19. Study context: From the United States, Italy and Spain came samples of acute and convalescent COVID-19.

Method: immunoSEQ multiplex PCR; TCRdb's copy keeps in-frame clones and lacks some. The table records fewer than 350,000 clones, around nine tenths of them present only once. CDR3 size: 11 residues. The germline V gene has CDR1 SGDLS and CDR2 YYNGEE. V was pared by 1 base and J by 5 bases, with 3 bases between. The V call is TRBV9, the J call TRBJ1-1; D not certain. The receptor comes from a man aged 35-49 years with acute or convalescent COVID-19. Sequencing input: peripheral blood. The CDR3 coding sequence is TGTGCCAGCAGCGTAATAACTGAAGCTTTCTTT. Residues: CASSVITEAFF.